This T cell receptor (beta chain) derives from a study of regulatory dendritic cells for organ transplantation. Study information: Regulatory dendritic cells came from monocytes given vitamin D3 and IL-10.

Sorted subsets were CFSE-labeled and cultured four to six days with allogeneic dendritic cells. FACS sorted CD4+ or CD8+ T cells into CD45RA+ naive and CD45RO+ memory. Study-wide points: Resting memory CD8+ T cells held the most alloreactive clonotypes. Memory T cells were less diverse than naive, with memory CD8+ most oligoclonal.

This table comes from immunoSEQ multiplex PCR, and its TCRdb copy is limited to in-frame clones, with some not included. The repertoire holds approximately 10,000 clones, around 92% seen once, with around 0.45% in the top ten. Germline CDR1 and CDR2: LNHDA and SQIVND (reference sequence). The V end lost 0 bases, the J end lost 6 bases, and 7 bases lay between the germline ends. The CDR3 is 13 residues long. For this clone: The antigen remains undetermined.

Sequencing was performed on naive CD8+ T cells from blood cultured with dendritic cells. The subset was: CD45RA+ naive T cells. This sequence originates from a human donor in good health. The chain links TRBV19 to TRBJ2-3, with D possibly being TRBD2 (5 bases). The CDR3, as DNA: TGTGCCAGTAGTATAGATGGGGAGGATACGCAGTATTTT. The encoded protein is CASSIDGEDTQYF.